This entry is about one TCR beta chain. V shed 4 bases and J 2 bases; nucleotides not matched to a gene: 11. Germline V lookup: CDR1 SGHRS, CDR2 YFSETQ. This CDR3 is 16 amino acids long. The source of the sample is a study of blood T cell repertoires in COVID-19. Study-wide background: Samples taken during acute and convalescent COVID-19 were collected in the United States, Italy and Spain. PBMCs, B-cell-depleted T cells, or T cells were the source of the cDNA or gDNA that made up the material.

As originally analysed: Amplification of reference gene primers provided the estimated nucleated cell counts. Generated by immunoSEQ multiplex PCR, the TCRdb table keeps only in-frame clones and is missing some. V and J calls and clone size are given by that table; D and trimming were obtained from the DNA. The table includes approximately 170,000 clones, approximately 86% detected once. The TCR comes from a young man with acute or convalescent COVID-19. Input material: peripheral blood. The chain is built from TRBV5-1 and TRBJ2-5; 7 nucleotides agree with TRBD2. The CDR3 reads CASSLLGGSGQETQYF. Written as DNA, the CDR3 is TGCGCCAGCAGCCTCCTGGGGGGGAGCGGACAAGAGACCCAGTACTTC.